A single sample is the source of the 20 T cell receptor beta chains below, sequenced in a study of cytomegalovirus exposure and HLA in healthy donors. PCR amplification relied on 60 Vbeta primers (plus 13 Jbeta primers). Generated by immunoSEQ multiplex PCR, the TCRdb table keeps only in-frame clones and is missing some. The sample includes around 300,000 clones, around 66% of them seen just once. Sequenced input: PBMCs. Receptors originate from a female donor in good health and CMV-seronegative.

This clone was seen a few times. The CDR3 here is CASSDRDRGSYEQYF. CDR3 sequence (DNA): TGTGCCAGCAGCGACCGGGACAGGGGGTCCTACGAGCAGTACTTC. The chain uses TRBV6-5 and TRBJ2-7; TRBD1 aligns across 11 bases. CDR3 size: 15 residues. Germline trimming cut 6 bases from V and 1 base from J; bases unmatched to any gene: 5. In germline, CDR1 is MNHEY, CDR2 SVGAGI.

This clone was seen a handful of times. This chain joins TRBV7-8 and TRBJ2-5; 12 nucleotides line up with TRBD2. There are 17 residues in the CDR3. Germline CDR1 is SGHVS and CDR2 is FQNEAQ. Losses at the gene ends were 0 bases for V and 2 bases for J; bases not matched to a gene: 4. In DNA form, the CDR3 reads TGTGCCAGCAGCTTAGCGCCTAGCGGGAGGGTGCAAGAGACCCAGTACTTC. Translated, it gives CASSLAPSGRVQETQYF.

V is TRBV5-1 and J is TRBJ1-1; the match to TRBD1 covers 10 bases. Germline lookup yields CDR1 SGHRS and CDR2 YFSETQ. The CDR3 has 16 residues. V lost 4 bases, J lost 1 base, and 7 bases stayed unmatched. CDR3 sequence reads: CASSVERDRGNTEAFF. In DNA, the CDR3 is TGCGCCAGCAGCGTGGAGCGGGACAGGGGGAACACTGAAGCTTTCTTT.

This CDR3 reads CASSSRGLASSYNEQFF. CDR3 DNA: TGTGCCAGTAGTTCCCGAGGATTAGCGAGCTCCTACAATGAGCAGTTCTTC. The V call is TRBV19, the J call TRBJ2-1; possibly TRBD2 for D (5 bases). V was trimmed by 5 bases and J by 0 bases, leaving 17 bases between them. This CDR3 is 17 amino acids long. Per the germline V gene, CDR1 is LNHDA and CDR2 is SQIVND (reference sequence).

The chain uses TRBV7-9 and TRBJ2-2; the D is unclear. CDR1 and CDR2 (germline): SEHNR, FQNEAQ (reference sequence). CDR3 length: 16 residues. V lost 1 base to trimming and J lost 3 bases, with 12 bases between them. The CDR3, as DNA: TGTGCCAGCAGCTTAGGGATAACTACGGACACCGGGGAGCTGTTTTTT. It is translated as CASSLGITTDTGELFF.

The CDR3: CASRRDRYTGELFF. The CDR3 bases are TGTGCCAGCAGGAGGGACAGGTATACCGGGGAGCTGTTTTTT. The rearrangement uses TRBV28 and TRBJ2-2; 8 bases agree with TRBD1. Losses at the gene ends were 6 bases for V and 5 bases for J; bases not matched to a gene: 5. CDR3 length: 14 amino acids. The germline V gene encodes CDR1 MDHEN and CDR2 SYDVKM.

A few counts support this clone. The rearrangement links TRBV7-3 to TRBJ2-1, with D perhaps TRBD2 (6 bases). With 0 bases removed from V and 4 bases from J, the gap between germline ends came to 10 bases. Germline CDR1 reads SGHTA; CDR2 reads FQGTGA. The CDR3 consists of 15 residues. The CDR3 DNA is TGTGCCAGCAGCTTAACAGGAGGGGTATACAATGAGCAGTTCTTC. As protein: CASSLTGGVYNEQFF.

Only one count was recorded for this clone. The chain combines TRBV5-1 with TRBJ2-5; TRBD2 matches 7 bases. CDR3 length: 14 residues. The ends lost 3 bases at V and 5 bases at J; junction bases unmatched: 7. Germline V lookup: CDR1 SGHRS, CDR2 YFSETQ. CDR3 in DNA: TGCGCCAGCAGCTCCACGGGGGGATTGGAGACCCAGTACTTC. Protein: CASSSTGGLETQYF.

This sequence joins TRBV28 and TRBJ1-2; TRBD1 is a possible D gene (6 bases). Germline loops: CDR1 MDHEN, CDR2 SYDVKM. The CDR3 loop spans 12 amino acids. V was shortened by 4 bases and J by 8 bases, with 11 bases between the two germline ends. CDR3 sequence (DNA): TGTGCCAGCAGTTACAGGGCCGGGGGCTACACCTTC. Translated, it gives CASSYRAGGYTF.

The rearrangement uses TRBV27 and TRBJ1-4; D is possibly TRBD1 (5 bases). Trimming took 5 bases from V and 4 from J, leaving 11 bases between them. The CDR3 length is 14 residues. Germline assignment: CDR1 MNHEY and CDR2 SMNVEV (reference sequence). DNA for the CDR3: TGTGCCAGCAGTCTACAGGTGGATAATGAAAAACTGTTTTTT. Translating it yields CASSLQVDNEKLFF.

The rearrangement links TRBV10-3 to TRBJ2-7; TRBD2 is a possible D gene (6 bases). The germline CDR1 and CDR2 sequences are ENHRY and SYGVKD. Trimming took 6 bases from V and 7 from J, leaving 16 bases between them. This CDR3 region has 13 residues. DNA of the CDR3: TGTGCCATCAGACCGGGACCTCGGGGGGAGCAGTACTTC. It specifies CAIRPGPRGEQYF.

The chain couples TRBV9 to TRBJ2-1; TRBD2 matches 10 bases. The J segment lost 2 bases and the V segment lost 6 bases, leaving 8 bases of the junction unmatched. The CDR3 has 16 amino acids. In germline, CDR1 is SGDLS, CDR2 YYNGEE. The chain's CDR3 is CASNGQGLATYNEQFF. CDR3 DNA: TGTGCCAGCAATGGACAGGGACTAGCGACCTACAATGAGCAGTTCTTC.

CDR3 nucleotides: TGTGCCAGCCAGAAACAGGGGGCCGGAGAAAAACTGTTTTTT. Translated: CASQKQGAGEKLFF. The chain carries TRBV6-1 and TRBJ1-4, with 9 bases lining up with TRBD1. The CDR3 sequence is 14 residues long. V shed 8 bases, J shed 8 bases, and the junction held 9 bases outside the gene matches. CDR1 MNHNS and CDR2 SASEGT come from the germline V gene.

The CDR3 region has the DNA TGTGCCAGCAGTCGTCAGGGGGACACCGGGGAGCTGTTTTTT. Its translation is CASSRQGDTGELFF. This rearrangement joins TRBV6-1 to TRBJ2-2; 7 nucleotides match TRBD1. CDR1 is MNHNS and CDR2 is SASEGT in the germline V gene. J gave up 3 bases and V 5 bases, and 3 bases lay outside the gene matches. CDR3 length: 14 amino acids.

This chain joins TRBV10-1 and TRBJ2-7; the D gene is possibly TRBD1 (6 bases). There are 14 residues in the CDR3. The V gene's germline CDR1 is WNHNN and CDR2 SYGVQD (reference sequence). V was trimmed by 0 bases and J by 2 bases, leaving 8 bases between them. The CDR3 sequence is CASSESQGPYEQYF. The CDR3 nucleotides read TGCGCCAGCAGTGAGTCCCAGGGGCCCTACGAGCAGTACTTC.

This clone was found a few times. The V gene is TRBV6-5, the J gene TRBJ2-7; 12 bases map to TRBD2. The CDR3 is 15 amino acids. With 6 bases clipped from V and 3 bases from J, the junction kept 6 bases outside the gene matches. Germline CDR1 MNHEY, CDR2 SVGAGI. The CDR3 DNA reads TGTGCCAGCAGGGCACTAGCGGGAGGACTCTACGAGCAGTACTTC. As protein: CASRALAGGLYEQYF.

This clone was detected a few times. The chain combines TRBV5-1 with TRBJ2-3; D possibly corresponds to TRBD2 (5 bases). Germline V gene sequence: CDR1 SGHRS, CDR2 YFSETQ. The V end lost 0 bases, the J end lost 1 base, and 9 bases lay between the germline ends. CDR3 length: 15 amino acids. DNA for the CDR3: TGCGCCAGCAGCTTGGGGGAGACCGGCACAGATACGCAGTATTTT. Protein sequence: CASSLGETGTDTQYF.

The chain has TRBV7-9 and TRBJ1-1; D call uncertain. V was trimmed by 3 bases and J by 0 bases, leaving 11 bases between them. This CDR3 is built from 15 residues. The germline V gene encodes CDR1 SEHNR and CDR2 FQNEAQ (reference sequence). The CDR3, as DNA: TGTGCCAGCAGCTTTTTGGATAGCATGAACACTGAAGCTTTCTTT. Translating it yields CASSFLDSMNTEAFF.

Here the CDR3 DNA reads TGTGCCAGCAGCTTGGAAGCCGGGGATTACTCTGGCTACACCTTC. Protein sequence: CASSLEAGDYSGYTF. The rearrangement joins TRBV5-4 to TRBJ1-2; D remains ambiguous. In germline, CDR1 is SGHNT, CDR2 YYREEE (reference sequence). V lost 0 bases to trimming and J lost 7 bases, with 16 bases between them. There are 15 residues in the CDR3.

This sequence joins TRBV16 and TRBJ1-2, with TRBD1 matching over 9 bases. CDR3 size: 15 residues. After removal of 3 bases from V and 5 bases from J, the junction contained 7 bases not matched to a gene. Per the germline V gene, CDR1 is KGHSY and CDR2 is FQNENV. The DNA for the CDR3 is TGTGCCAGCAGCCAGTTGAGACAGGGGGAATATGGCTACACCTTC. This codes for CASSQLRQGEYGYTF.